This TCR beta chain was recovered during a study of beta chain features in type 1 diabetes. Background on the study: All samples yielded over 95,000,000 examined sorted cells.

Germline CDR1 reads SGHVS; CDR2 reads FNYEAQ. The CDR3 runs 15 residues. Expressed TCRB transcripts were sequenced because the isolated RNA had all been reverse transcribed beforehand. Measured with immunoSEQ multiplex PCR; TCRdb has only the in-frame clones, and not every one. The sample comprises about 330,000 clones, 11% of which are singletons, and 0.015% to 0.02% rests with the top ten. Only one heparinised blood draw was taken per donor, and its volume averaged around 110 mL. Study-wide findings and caveats: Sequencing the cDNA could make cells with high TCR expression show up more than they should.

As for this clone: Its target is not known.

The TCR sequence derives from a woman aged 25-40 years in good health. V and J are TRBV7-6 and TRBJ2-5, with D tentatively TRBD2 (6 bases). The J call could be wrong; TRBJ2-7 is a better fit for the DNA end. Sequencing was carried out using naive CD4+ T cells from blood. CDR3 sequence (DNA): TGTGCCAGCAGCTTAGCGGGGGGTCCCCAAGGCGAGCAGTACTTC. It codes for CASSLAGGPQGEQYF.